The rows below give T cell receptor beta chains drawn from one sample of a study of human T cells and chemical hapten exposure. TCRdb called the RACE reads again in MiXCR, with one record for every CDR3 protein. Found here are 300,000 to 400,000 distinct CDR3 sequences, more than 4.5% of them singletons; the top ten hold 2.5% to 3%. The specimen was whole blood, collected in connection with sensitization to the hapten diphenylcyclopropenone (DPC). These receptor sequences come from a woman between 45 and 65 years old with alopecia areata. Some clones in this sample may be carry-over from other donors' samples. The CDR3 runs from the conserved cysteine through the conserved F or W. The order of the fields is clone size, J gene, CDR3 length, V gene, D gene, CDR3 DNA, CDR3 protein. The D gene is left open where the match is weak. Not all rows give a size; the values are once, few, many and, for expanded clones, a class.

many	TRBJ2-1	14	TRBV7-3	-	TGTGCCAGCAGCTTAATGGACACATACAATGAGCAGTTCTTC	CASSLMDTYNEQFF
-	TRBJ2-3	15	TRBV20-1	TRBD2	TGCAGTGGGGGGCCGCTAGCGGGAAGGTCAGATACGCAGTATTTT	CSGGPLAGRSDTQYF
many	TRBJ1-1	12	TRBV12-5	-	TGTGCTAGTGGTTTTGGGAACACTGAAGCTTTCTTT	CASGFGNTEAFF
-	TRBJ1-2	16	TRBV6-1	TRBD1	TGTGCCAGCAGTGAAATCTGGACAGGGGGAAACTATGGCTACACCTTC	CASSEIWTGGNYGYTF
-	TRBJ1-2	11	TRBV5-6	-	TGTGCCAGCAGCTTACAGGACGGCTACACCTTC	CASSLQDGYTF
many	TRBJ2-5	14	TRBV7-2	-	TGTGCCAGCAGCCCCGCGGGGTCACAAGAGACCCAGTACTTC	CASSPAGSQETQYF
many	TRBJ2-1	12	TRBV29-1	TRBD1	TGCAGCGTTTCAACAGGGGGCATTGAGCAGTTCTTC	CSVSTGGIEQFF
many	TRBJ2-1	15	TRBV13	-	TGTGCCAGCAGCTTAATAATAGCGCGGGCCAATGAGCAGTTCTTC	CASSLIIARANEQFF
many	TRBJ2-7	13	TRBV10-1	-	TGCGCCAGCAGTTCGGAGAGCTCCTACGAGCAGTACTTC	CASSSESSYEQYF
few	TRBJ1-5	14	TRBV6-1	-	TGTGCCAGCAGGATGGGGGGTAGCAATCAGCCCCAGCATTTT	CASRMGGSNQPQHF
-	TRBJ2-7	15	TRBV14	-	TGTGCCAGCAGCCAAGATCCCGGGGCCGGCGGCGAGCAGTACTTC	CASSQDPGAGGEQYF
-	TRBJ1-1	12	TRBV6-2/TRBV6-3	-	TGTGCCAGCAGTTACTCCACAGAGGGAGCTTTCTTT	CASSYSTEGAFF
-	TRBJ2-3	16	TRBV12-3/TRBV12-4	TRBD1	TGTGCCAGCAGTTTAGCTCGGACAGGGCACACAGAAACGCAGTATTTT	CASSLARTGHTETQYF
-	TRBJ2-2	17	TRBV20-1	-	TGCAGTGCTAGCTCTCGTTACAGGGGCGGGGGCACCGGGGAGCTGTTTTTT	CSASSRYRGGGTGELFF
many	TRBJ1-1	12	TRBV12-3/TRBV12-4	-	TGTGCCAGCAGTCTATCCACAACTGAAGCTTTCTTT	CASSLSTTEAFF
few	TRBJ2-3	13	TRBV2	-	TGTGCCAGCAGTGTTTACAGCACAGATACGCAGTATTTT	CASSVYSTDTQYF
many	TRBJ2-7	14	TRBV7-6	-	TGTGCCAGCAGCTTAGTGGCTAGTTCCTACGAGCAGTACTTC	CASSLVASSYEQYF
many	TRBJ2-7	16	TRBV20-1	TRBD2	TGCAGTGCTGAGGGACTAGCGGGGGGCACCATATACGAGCAGTACTTC	CSAEGLAGGTIYEQYF
-	TRBJ1-1	14	TRBV29-1	-	TGCAGCGTTGAGGGGCAGGCTAGGCACACTGAAGCTTTCTTT	CSVEGQARHTEAFF
many	TRBJ2-2	18	TRBV14	-	TGTGCCAGCAGCCAAGAATACGGGACGCCGACAAACACCGGGGAGCTGTTTTTT	CASSQEYGTPTNTGELFF
-	TRBJ1-2	14	TRBV29-1	-	TGCAGCGTTGATAAGGACACAGAAAACTATGGCTACACCTTC	CSVDKDTENYGYTF
many	TRBJ2-6	16	TRBV9	-	TGTGCCAGCAGCGTAGTAGGGGGATATGGGGCCAACGTCCTGACTTTC	CASSVVGGYGANVLTF
few	TRBJ2-1	15	TRBV12-3/TRBV12-4	TRBD2	TGTGCCAGCAGTCCCCGGACTAGCGGGAGCAATGAGCAGTTCTTC	CASSPRTSGSNEQFF
few	TRBJ2-5	15	TRBV4-1	-	TGCGCCAGCAGCCAAGGCTGGGGGGACCAAGAGACCCAGTACTTC	CASSQGWGDQETQYF
few	TRBJ2-3	14	TRBV6-1	-	TGTGCCAGCAGTGTGACGGGGGGCACAGATACGCAGTATTTT	CASSVTGGTDTQYF
-	TRBJ2-2	15	TRBV7-9	-	TGTGCCAGCAGCTTAGCGGGTCCGGGACCCGGGGAGCTGTTTTTT	CASSLAGPGPGELFF
-	TRBJ2-5	12	TRBV30	TRBD1	TGTGCCTACCTACAAGGGGGCGAGACCCAGTACTTC	CAYLQGGETQYF
many	TRBJ2-5	16	TRBV5-6	TRBD2	TGTGCCAGCAGCTTGATGGTAGCGGGGCCAGGAGAGACCCAGTACTTC	CASSLMVAGPGETQYF
few	TRBJ1-2	12	TRBV29-1	TRBD1	TGCAGCGTCACAGGGGATCACTATGGCTACACCTTC	CSVTGDHYGYTF
many	TRBJ2-3	13	TRBV12-3/TRBV12-4	-	TGTGCCAGCAGTCCTACCCAGGGATATACGCAGTATTTT	CASSPTQGYTQYF
many	TRBJ2-7	14	TRBV11-2	TRBD1	TGTGCCAGCAGCCTCGGACAGGGGGTCGGGGAGCAGTACTTC	CASSLGQGVGEQYF
many	TRBJ2-6	18	TRBV6-1	-	TGTGCCAGCCTAATGAACAGGGGAGGGGTCGCTGGGGCCAACGTCCTGACTTTC	CASLMNRGGVAGANVLTF
-	TRBJ2-5	13	TRBV5-1	-	TGCGCCAGCAACAGGGAAGCGACAGAGACCCAGTACTTC	CASNREATETQYF
many	TRBJ1-4	15	TRBV5-6	-	TGTGCCAGCAGCTTGGTCCGGCAGGGCGATGAAAAACTGTTTTTT	CASSLVRQGDEKLFF
-	TRBJ2-3	14	TRBV6-5	-	TGTGCCAGCAGTTACTTAGGGGACACAGATACGCAGTATTTT	CASSYLGDTDTQYF
many	TRBJ1-1	13	TRBV7-9	-	TGTGCCACCCAAGGGACGTTGAACACTGAAGCTTTCTTT	CATQGTLNTEAFF
many	TRBJ2-2	18	TRBV7-2	TRBD2	TGTGCCAGCAGCCATCCGACTAGCGGGGGGGCGCAGGCCGGGGAGCTGTTTTTT	CASSHPTSGGAQAGELFF
many	TRBJ2-5	10	TRBV20-1	-	TGCAGTGCTCGACAAGAGACCCAGTACTTC	CSARQETQYF
many	TRBJ2-5	13	TRBV7-7	TRBD2	TGTGCCAGCAGTGGGAGCGGGGTGGAGACCCAGTACTTC	CASSGSGVETQYF
-	TRBJ1-1	16	TRBV6-2/TRBV6-3	-	TGTGCCAGCAGTCGCCCCCGAGGGGCAACGAACACTGAAGCTTTCTTT	CASSRPRGATNTEAFF
-	TRBJ1-1	15	TRBV27	-	TGTGCCAGCAGTTTGAGGAGTATGGGGGACTTTGAAGCTTTCTTT	CASSLRSMGDFEAFF
many	TRBJ2-3	13	TRBV6-6	-	TGTGCCAGCAGTTACAGAAGCACAGATACGCAGTATTTT	CASSYRSTDTQYF
many	TRBJ1-4	16	TRBV7-2	TRBD1	TGTGCCAGCAGCCGAAGACAAACAGGGGTTCACGAAAAACTGTTTTTT	CASSRRQTGVHEKLFF
many	TRBJ2-1	16	TRBV5-1	TRBD1	TGCGCCAGCAGCCCCCACTCCGGGACAGGGGGCAATGAGCAGTTCTTC	CASSPHSGTGGNEQFF
many	TRBJ1-1	13	TRBV3-1	-	TGTGCCAGCAGCCGCACGAGGAACACTGAAGCTTTCTTT	CASSRTRNTEAFF
-	TRBJ1-2	13	TRBV20-1	-	TGCAGTGCTAGGATTGGACAGCGCTATGGCTACACCTTC	CSARIGQRYGYTF
few	TRBJ2-5	14	TRBV7-2	TRBD2	TGTGCCAGCAGTCAAAGCGGGAGTCGCGAGACCCAGTACTTC	CASSQSGSRETQYF
many	TRBJ1-5	15	TRBV9	-	TGTGCCAGCAGCCCGGGTCCAGGGTACGGTCAGCCCCAGCATTTT	CASSPGPGYGQPQHF
many	TRBJ1-4	11	TRBV28	-	TGTGCCAGCAGTTGGAAAGAAAAACTGTTTTTT	CASSWKEKLFF
many	TRBJ2-1	14	TRBV29-1	TRBD2	TGCAGCGTTGTCACTAGCGGGAACTACAATGAGCAGTTCTTC	CSVVTSGNYNEQFF
-	TRBJ1-2	14	TRBV20-1	-	TGCAGTGCTCTACAAAACAGGGTAAACTATGGCTACACCTTC	CSALQNRVNYGYTF
many	TRBJ2-7	13	TRBV29-1	-	TGCAGCTTTTTTCCATCAGGACGGGACGAGCAGTACTTC	CSFFPSGRDEQYF
few	TRBJ1-1	14	TRBV27	-	TGTGCCAGCAGTTTAAACCCCGCGGTTACTGAAGCTTTCTTT	CASSLNPAVTEAFF
many	TRBJ2-7	14	TRBV7-2	-	TGTGCCAGCAGCTTAGGTCGCGGTTCCTACGAGCAGTACTTC	CASSLGRGSYEQYF
many	TRBJ2-1	14	TRBV15	-	TGTGCCACCAGCAGAGAGGGGAGGACGTGGGAGCAGTTCTTC	CATSREGRTWEQFF
-	TRBJ1-5	13	TRBV28	-	TGTGCCAGCTCACCCCTCTCCAGGAAGCCCCAGCATTTT	CASSPLSRKPQHF
many	TRBJ1-5	14	TRBV28	TRBD1	TGTGCCAGCAGTCCCGACAGGGTACTACAGCCCCAGCATTTT	CASSPDRVLQPQHF